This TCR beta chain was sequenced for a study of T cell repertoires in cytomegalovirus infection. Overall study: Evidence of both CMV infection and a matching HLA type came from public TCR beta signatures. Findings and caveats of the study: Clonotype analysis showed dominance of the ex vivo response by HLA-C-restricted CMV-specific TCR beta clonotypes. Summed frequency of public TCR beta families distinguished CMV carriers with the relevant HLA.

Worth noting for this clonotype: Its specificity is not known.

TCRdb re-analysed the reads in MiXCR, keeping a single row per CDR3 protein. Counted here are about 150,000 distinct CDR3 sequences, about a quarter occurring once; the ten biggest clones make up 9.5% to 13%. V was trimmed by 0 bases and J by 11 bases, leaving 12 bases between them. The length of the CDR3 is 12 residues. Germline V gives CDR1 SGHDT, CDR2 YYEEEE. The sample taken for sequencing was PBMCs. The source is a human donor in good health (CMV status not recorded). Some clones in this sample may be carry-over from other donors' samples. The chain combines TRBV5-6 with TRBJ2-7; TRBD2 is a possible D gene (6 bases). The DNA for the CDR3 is TGTGCCAGCAGCTTGGCCCTGAGGGAGGAGTACTTC. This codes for CASSLALREEYF.